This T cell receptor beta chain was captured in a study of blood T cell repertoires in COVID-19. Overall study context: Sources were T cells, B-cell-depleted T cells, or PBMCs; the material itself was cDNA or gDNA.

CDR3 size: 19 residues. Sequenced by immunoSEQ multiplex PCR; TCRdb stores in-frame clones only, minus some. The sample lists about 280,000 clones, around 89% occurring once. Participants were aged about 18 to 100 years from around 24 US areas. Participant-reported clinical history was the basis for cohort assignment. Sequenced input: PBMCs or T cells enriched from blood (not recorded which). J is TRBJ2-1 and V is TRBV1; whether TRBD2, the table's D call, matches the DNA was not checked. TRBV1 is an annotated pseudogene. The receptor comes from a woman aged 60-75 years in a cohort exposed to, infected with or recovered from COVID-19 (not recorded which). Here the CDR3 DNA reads TGCACCAGCAGCCAAGAGAGGGGGTCGGCGGGAGTGGTACAGGATGAGCAGTTCTTC. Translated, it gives CTSSQERGSAGVVQDEQFF.